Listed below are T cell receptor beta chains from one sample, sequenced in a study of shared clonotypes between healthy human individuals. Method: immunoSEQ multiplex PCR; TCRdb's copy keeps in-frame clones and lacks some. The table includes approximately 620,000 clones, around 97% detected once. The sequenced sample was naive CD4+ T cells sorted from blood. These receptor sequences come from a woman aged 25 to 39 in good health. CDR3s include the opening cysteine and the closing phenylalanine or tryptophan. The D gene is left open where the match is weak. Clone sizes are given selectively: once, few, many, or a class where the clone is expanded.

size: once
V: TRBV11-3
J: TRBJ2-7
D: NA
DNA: TGTGCCAGCAGCTTAGGCGGGACTCCTTCCTACGAGCAGTACTTC
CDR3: CASSLGGTPSYEQYF

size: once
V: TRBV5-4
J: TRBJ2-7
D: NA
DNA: TGTGCCAGCAGCTTGAAGGACCCCCGGGGCGAGCAGTACTTC
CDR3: CASSLKDPRGEQYF

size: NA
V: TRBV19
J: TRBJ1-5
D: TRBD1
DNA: TGTGCCAGTAGTATCGGGAACAGGGGGCATCAGCCCCAGCATTTT
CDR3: CASSIGNRGHQPQHF

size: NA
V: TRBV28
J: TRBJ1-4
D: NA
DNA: TGTGCCAGCAGTTTTAACAGGGCGGCAACTAATGAAAAACTGTTTTTT
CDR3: CASSFNRAATNEKLFF

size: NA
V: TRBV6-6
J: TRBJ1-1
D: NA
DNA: TGTGCCAGCAGTTACCTACCGATGAACACTGAAGCTTTCTTT
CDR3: CASSYLPMNTEAFF

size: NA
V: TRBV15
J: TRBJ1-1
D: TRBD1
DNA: TGTGCCACCAGCAGAGACGGATGGCTAGGGGGCGAATTGGCTGAAGCTTTCTTT
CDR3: CATSRDGWLGGELAEAFF

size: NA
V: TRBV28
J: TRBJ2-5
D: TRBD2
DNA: TGTGCCAGCAGCCCCGGGACTAGCTTAGAGACCCAGTACTTC
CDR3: CASSPGTSLETQYF

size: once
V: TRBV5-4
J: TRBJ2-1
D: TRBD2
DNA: TGTGCCAGCAGCCAAGGGACTAGCGGGAGTTTTGAGCAGTTCTTC
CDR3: CASSQGTSGSFEQFF

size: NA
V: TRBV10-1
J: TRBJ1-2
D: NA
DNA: TGCGCCAGCAGTGAGGACCCCAGCCGGGGGGCGAGTGGCTACACCTTC
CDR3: CASSEDPSRGASGYTF

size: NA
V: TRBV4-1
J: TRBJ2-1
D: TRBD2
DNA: TGCGCCAGCAGCCAAGACCCCGCCACTAGCGGGAGGGAGCAGTTCTTC
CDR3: CASSQDPATSGREQFF

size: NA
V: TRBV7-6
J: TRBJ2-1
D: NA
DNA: TGTGCCAGCAGCTCCACCAGGGGACTCTCCTACAATGAGCAGTTCTTC
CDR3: CASSSTRGLSYNEQFF

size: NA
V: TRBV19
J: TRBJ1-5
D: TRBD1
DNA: TGTGCCAGTAGTTTGGACAGGGGAGGCAATCAGCCCCAGCATTTT
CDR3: CASSLDRGGNQPQHF

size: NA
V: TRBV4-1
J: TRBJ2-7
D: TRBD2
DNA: TGCGCCAGCAGCCACCAAGGAGCGGGAGCAAACGAGCAGTACTTC
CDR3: CASSHQGAGANEQYF

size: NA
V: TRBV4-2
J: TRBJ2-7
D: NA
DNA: TGTGCCAGCAGCCAAGATCGAAGAGGTCACTACGAGCAGTACTTC
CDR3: CASSQDRRGHYEQYF

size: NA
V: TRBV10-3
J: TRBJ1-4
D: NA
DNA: TGTGCCACCCACCGGGACCTTAATGAAAAACTGTTTTTT
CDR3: CATHRDLNEKLFF

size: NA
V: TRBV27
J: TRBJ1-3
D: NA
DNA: TGTGCCAGCAGTTTAACCTTCCCCAGGGGTCTCCTCTCTGGAAACACCATATATTTT
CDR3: CASSLTFPRGLLSGNTIYF

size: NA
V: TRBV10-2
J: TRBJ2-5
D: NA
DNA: TGCGCCACGCGCCGGGGGCAGGGTGAGACCCAGTACTTC
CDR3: CATRRGQGETQYF

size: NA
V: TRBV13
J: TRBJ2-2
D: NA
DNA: TGTGCCAGCAGAACCCCGGCAGGTGACACCGGGGAGCTGTTTTTT
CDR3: CASRTPAGDTGELFF

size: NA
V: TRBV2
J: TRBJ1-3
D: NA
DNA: TGTGCCAGCAGTGGAGGCCGAAACACCATATATTTT
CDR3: CASSGGRNTIYF

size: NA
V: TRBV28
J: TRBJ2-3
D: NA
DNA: TGTGCCAGCAGTTTAAACAGGGAGCAAGATACGCAGTATTTT
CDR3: CASSLNREQDTQYF

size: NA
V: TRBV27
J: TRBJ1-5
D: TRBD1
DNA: TGTGCCAGCAGTTTCGACAGGGTGAGTCAGCCCCAGCATTTT
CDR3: CASSFDRVSQPQHF

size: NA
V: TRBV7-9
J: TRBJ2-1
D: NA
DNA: TGTGCCAGCAGCCCAGGGACAGAGCAGTTCTTC
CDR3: CASSPGTEQFF

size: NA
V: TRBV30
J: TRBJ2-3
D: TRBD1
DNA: TGTGCCTGGAGTGTAGGGCAGGGGGGCACAGATACGCAGTATTTT
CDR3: CAWSVGQGGTDTQYF

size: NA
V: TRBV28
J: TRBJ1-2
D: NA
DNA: TGTGCCAGCAGGGCGGGGGGAAGGACCTATGGCTACACCTTC
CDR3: CASRAGGRTYGYTF

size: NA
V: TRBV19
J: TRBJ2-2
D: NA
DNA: TGTGGGACAGTATACACCGGGGAGCTGTTTTTT
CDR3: CGTVYTGELFF

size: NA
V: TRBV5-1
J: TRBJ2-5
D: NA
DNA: TGCGCCAGCAGCCCCCTGGCGGGAAGAGAGACCCAGTACTTC
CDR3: CASSPLAGRETQYF

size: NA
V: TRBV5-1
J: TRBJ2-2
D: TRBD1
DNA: TGCGCCAGCAGCTTGGGAAGGGGGCTGAACACCGGGGAGCTGTTTTTT
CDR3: CASSLGRGLNTGELFF

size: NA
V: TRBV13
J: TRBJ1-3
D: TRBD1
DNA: TGTGCCAGCAGCTTAAGGCGGGCAGGGGGCTCCTCTGGAAACACCATATATTTT
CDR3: CASSLRRAGGSSGNTIYF

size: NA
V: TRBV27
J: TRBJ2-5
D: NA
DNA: TGTGCCAGCAGTTTAGGTCCCGTTTGGGAGACCCAGTACTTC
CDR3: CASSLGPVWETQYF

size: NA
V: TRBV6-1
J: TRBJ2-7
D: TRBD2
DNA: TGTGCCTCCCGTGTCAGCGGGAGTCTCGACGAGCAGTACTTC
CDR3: CASRVSGSLDEQYF

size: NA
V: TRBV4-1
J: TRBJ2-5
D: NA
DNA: TGCGCCAGCAGCCAACCAAAGGGGCAATCCGTAGAGACCCAGTACTTC
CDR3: CASSQPKGQSVETQYF

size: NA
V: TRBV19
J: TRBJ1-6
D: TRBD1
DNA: TGTGCCAGTAGCATACAGGGGGCTGATTCACCCCTCCACTTT
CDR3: CASSIQGADSPLHF

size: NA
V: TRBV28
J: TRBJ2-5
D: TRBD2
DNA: TGTGCCAGCAGTGTTGGACTAGCGGGTTTAGAGACCCAGTACTTC
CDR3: CASSVGLAGLETQYF

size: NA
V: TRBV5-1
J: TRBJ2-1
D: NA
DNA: TGCGCCAGCAGCTTCCGGGGCTCCTACAATGAGCAGTTCTTC
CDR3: CASSFRGSYNEQFF

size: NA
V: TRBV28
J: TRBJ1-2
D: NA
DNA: TGTGCCAGCAGGGAAGGGATTCTCTATGGCTACACCTTC
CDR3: CASREGILYGYTF

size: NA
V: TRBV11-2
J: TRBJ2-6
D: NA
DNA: TGTGCCAGCCTTTTACACGGGGCCAACGTCCTGACTTTC
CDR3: CASLLHGANVLTF

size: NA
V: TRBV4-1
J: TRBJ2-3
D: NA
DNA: TGCGCCAGCAGCCCTACAGGGCTAAACACAGATACGCAGTATTTT
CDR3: CASSPTGLNTDTQYF

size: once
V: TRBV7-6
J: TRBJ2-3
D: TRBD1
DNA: TGTGCCAGCAGCTTAGAACCGCCGGGACAGGTCTTCACGATTCGGTATTTT
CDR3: CASSLEPPGQVFTIRYF

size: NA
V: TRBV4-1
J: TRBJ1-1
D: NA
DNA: TGCGCCAGCAGCGGGCACGGCACTGAAGCTTTCTTT
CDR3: CASSGHGTEAFF

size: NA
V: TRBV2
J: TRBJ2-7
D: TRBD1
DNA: TGTGCCAGCAGGGACAGGGGCGGCCACGAGCAGTACTTC
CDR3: CASRDRGGHEQYF